The sequence of this TCR beta chain was determined in a study of identical twins. Using its own MiXCR run on the 5' RACE reads, TCRdb lists one record per CDR3 protein. This table has hundreds of thousands of distinct CDR3 sequences, roughly 7% appearing once. A few counts support this clonotype. V was clipped by 5 bases and J by 1 base, with 8 bases between them. The CDR3 sequence is 13 residues long. The same data also contributed to another study, on yellow fever vaccine responses in identical twins.

The source material was memory (CD45RO+) T cells sorted from blood. The chain employs TRBV12-3 or TRBV12-4 and TRBJ1-1; D ambiguous. This clonotype was sampled from a woman under 30 in good health. CDR3 sequence: CASSDLPNTEAFF. Here the CDR3 DNA reads TGTGCCAGCAGTGATCTACCGAACACTGAAGCTTTCTTT.